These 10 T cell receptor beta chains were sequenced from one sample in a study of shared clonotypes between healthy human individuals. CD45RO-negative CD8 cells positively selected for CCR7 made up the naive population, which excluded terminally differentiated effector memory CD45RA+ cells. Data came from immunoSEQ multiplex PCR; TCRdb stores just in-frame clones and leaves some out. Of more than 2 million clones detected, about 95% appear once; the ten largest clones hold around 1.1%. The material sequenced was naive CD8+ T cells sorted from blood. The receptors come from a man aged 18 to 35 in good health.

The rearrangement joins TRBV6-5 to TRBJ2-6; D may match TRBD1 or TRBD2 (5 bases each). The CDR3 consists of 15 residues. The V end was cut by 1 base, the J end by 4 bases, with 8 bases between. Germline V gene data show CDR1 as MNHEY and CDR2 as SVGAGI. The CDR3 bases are TGTGCCAGCAGTTACTTGGGGGTGGGGGCCAACGTCCTGACTTTC. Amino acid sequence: CASSYLGVGANVLTF.

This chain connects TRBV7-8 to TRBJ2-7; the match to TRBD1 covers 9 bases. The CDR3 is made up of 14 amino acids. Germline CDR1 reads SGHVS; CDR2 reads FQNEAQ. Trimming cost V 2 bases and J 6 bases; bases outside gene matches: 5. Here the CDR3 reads CASSLLTGGPEQYF. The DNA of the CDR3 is TGTGCCAGCAGCTTACTCACAGGGGGCCCCGAGCAGTACTTC.

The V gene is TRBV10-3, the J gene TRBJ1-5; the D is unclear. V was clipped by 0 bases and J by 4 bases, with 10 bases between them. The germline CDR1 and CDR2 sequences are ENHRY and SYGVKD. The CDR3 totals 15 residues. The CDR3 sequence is CAISESGDDNQPQHF. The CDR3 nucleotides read TGTGCCATCAGTGAGTCCGGAGATGATAATCAGCCCCAGCATTTT.

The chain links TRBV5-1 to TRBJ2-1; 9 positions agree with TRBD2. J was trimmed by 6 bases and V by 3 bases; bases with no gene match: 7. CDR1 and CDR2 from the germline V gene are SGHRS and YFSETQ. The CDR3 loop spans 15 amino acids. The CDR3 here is CASSWPSGVLNEQFF. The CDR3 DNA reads TGCGCCAGCAGCTGGCCTAGCGGGGTCCTCAATGAGCAGTTCTTC.

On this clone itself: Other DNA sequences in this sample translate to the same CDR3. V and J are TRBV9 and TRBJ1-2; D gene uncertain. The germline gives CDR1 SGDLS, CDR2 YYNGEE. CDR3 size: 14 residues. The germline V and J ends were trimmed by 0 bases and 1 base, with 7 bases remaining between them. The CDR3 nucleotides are TGTGCCAGCAGCGTAGGCCCGGATAACTATGGCTACACCTTC. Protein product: CASSVGPDNYGYTF.

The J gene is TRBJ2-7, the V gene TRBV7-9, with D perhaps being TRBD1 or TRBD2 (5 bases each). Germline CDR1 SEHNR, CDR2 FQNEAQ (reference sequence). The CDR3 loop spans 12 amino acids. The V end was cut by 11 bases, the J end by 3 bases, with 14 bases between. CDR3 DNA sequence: TGTGCCCCAGGGACGGGATTCTACGAGCAGTACTTC. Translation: CAPGTGFYEQYF.

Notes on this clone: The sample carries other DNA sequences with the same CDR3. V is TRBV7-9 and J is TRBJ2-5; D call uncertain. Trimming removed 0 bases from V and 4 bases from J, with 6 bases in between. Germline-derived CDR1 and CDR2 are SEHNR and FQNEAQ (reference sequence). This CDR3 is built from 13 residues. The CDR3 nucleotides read TGTGCCAGCAGCTTAGCCTCAGGAGAGACCCAGTACTTC. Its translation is CASSLASGETQYF.

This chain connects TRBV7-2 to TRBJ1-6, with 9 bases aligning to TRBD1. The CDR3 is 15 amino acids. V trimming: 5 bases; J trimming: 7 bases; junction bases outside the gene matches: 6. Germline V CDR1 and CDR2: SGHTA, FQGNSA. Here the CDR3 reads CASSLGTGLNSPLHF. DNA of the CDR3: TGTGCCAGCAGCCTCGGGACAGGGCTAAATTCACCCCTCCACTTT.

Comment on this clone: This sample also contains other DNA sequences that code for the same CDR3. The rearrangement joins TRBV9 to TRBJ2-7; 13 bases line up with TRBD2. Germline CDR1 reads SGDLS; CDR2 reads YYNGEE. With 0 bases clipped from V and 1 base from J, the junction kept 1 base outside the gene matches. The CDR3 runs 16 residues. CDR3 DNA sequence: TGTGCCAGCAGCGTAGGGGGACTAGCGGGGTCCTACGAGCAGTACTTC. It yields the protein CASSVGGLAGSYEQYF.

CDR3 protein: CASSGYGGGLDEQYF. The CDR3 nucleotides read TGTGCCAGCAGTGGGTACGGGGGGGGCCTCGACGAGCAGTACTTC. This chain connects TRBV6-5 to TRBJ2-7; 8 bases are shared with TRBD2. Germline assignment: CDR1 MNHEY and CDR2 SVGAGI. V trimming: 5 bases; J trimming: 5 bases; junction bases outside the gene matches: 11. The length of the CDR3 is 15 residues.